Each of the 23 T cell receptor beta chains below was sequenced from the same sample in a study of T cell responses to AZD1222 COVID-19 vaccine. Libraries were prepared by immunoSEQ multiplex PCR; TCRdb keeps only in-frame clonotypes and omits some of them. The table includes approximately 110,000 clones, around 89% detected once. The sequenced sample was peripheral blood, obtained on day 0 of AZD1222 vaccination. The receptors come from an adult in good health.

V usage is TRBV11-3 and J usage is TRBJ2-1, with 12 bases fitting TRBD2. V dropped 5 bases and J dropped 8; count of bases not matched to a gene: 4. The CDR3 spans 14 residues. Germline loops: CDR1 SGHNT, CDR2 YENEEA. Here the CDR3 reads CASSKTSGSDEQFF. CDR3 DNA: TGTGCCAGCAGCAAGACTAGCGGGAGCGATGAGCAGTTCTTC.

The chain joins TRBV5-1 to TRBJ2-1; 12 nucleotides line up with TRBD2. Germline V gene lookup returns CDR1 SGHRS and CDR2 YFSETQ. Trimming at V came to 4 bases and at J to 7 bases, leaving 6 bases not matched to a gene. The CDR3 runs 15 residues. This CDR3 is CASSPGTSGLNEQFF. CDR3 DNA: TGCGCCAGCAGCCCGGGGACTAGCGGGTTGAATGAGCAGTTCTTC.

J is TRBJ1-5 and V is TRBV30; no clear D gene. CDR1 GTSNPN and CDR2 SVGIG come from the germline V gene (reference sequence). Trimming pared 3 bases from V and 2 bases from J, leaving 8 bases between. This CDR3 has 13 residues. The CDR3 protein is CAWSNTGNQPQHF. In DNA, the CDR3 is TGTGCCTGGAGCAACACGGGCAATCAGCCCCAGCATTTT.

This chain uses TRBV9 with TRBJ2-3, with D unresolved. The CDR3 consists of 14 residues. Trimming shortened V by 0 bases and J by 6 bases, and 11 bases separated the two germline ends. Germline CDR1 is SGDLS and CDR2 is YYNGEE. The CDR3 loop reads CASSVAVGRDTQYF. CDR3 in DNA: TGTGCCAGCAGCGTAGCGGTGGGCCGGGATACGCAGTATTTT.

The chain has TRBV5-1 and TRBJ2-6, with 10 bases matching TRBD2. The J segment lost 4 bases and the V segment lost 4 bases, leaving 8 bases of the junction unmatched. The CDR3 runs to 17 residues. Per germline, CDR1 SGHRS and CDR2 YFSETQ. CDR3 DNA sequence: TGCGCCAGCAGCCTCGAAAGCGGGAGGGCCGGGGCCAACGTCCTGACTTTC. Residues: CASSLESGRAGANVLTF.

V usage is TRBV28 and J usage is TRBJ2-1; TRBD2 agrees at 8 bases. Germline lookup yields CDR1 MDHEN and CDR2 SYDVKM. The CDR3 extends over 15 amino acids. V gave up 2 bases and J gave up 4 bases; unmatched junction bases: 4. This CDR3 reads CASSLGTRTYNEQFF. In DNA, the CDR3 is TGTGCCAGCAGTTTAGGGACTAGGACTTACAATGAGCAGTTCTTC.

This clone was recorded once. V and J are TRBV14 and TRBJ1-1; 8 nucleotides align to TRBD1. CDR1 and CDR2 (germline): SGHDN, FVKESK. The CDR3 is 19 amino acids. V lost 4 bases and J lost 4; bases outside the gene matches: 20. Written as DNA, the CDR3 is TGTGCCAGCAGCCCAGGTTCACCGGACAGGGTTGTTCGTCGCACTGAAGCTTTCTTT. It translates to CASSPGSPDRVVRRTEAFF.

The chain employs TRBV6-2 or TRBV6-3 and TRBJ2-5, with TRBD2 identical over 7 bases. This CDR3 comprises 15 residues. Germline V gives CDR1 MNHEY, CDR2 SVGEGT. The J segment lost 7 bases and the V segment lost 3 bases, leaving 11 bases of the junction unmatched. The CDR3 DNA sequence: TGTGCCAGCAGTTATTTGTCTAGCGGAACCTGGACCCAGTACTTC. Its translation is CASSYLSSGTWTQYF.

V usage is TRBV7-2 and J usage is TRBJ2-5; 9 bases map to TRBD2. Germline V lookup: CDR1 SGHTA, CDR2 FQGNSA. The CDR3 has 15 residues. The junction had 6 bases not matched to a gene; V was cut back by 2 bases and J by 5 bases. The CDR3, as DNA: TGTGCCAGCAGCTTAAGTGCGGGAGGGGGGGAGACCCAGTACTTC. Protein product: CASSLSAGGGETQYF.

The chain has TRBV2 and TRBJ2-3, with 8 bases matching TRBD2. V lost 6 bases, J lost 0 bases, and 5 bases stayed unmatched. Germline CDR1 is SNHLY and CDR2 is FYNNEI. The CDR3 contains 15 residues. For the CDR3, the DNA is TGTGCCAGCAGGAGACTAGCGTCTAGCACAGATACGCAGTATTTT. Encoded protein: CASRRLASSTDTQYF.

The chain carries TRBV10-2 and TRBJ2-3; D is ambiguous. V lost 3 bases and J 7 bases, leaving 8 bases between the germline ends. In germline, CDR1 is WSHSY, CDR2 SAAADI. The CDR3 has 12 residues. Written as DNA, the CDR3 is TGCGCCAGCAGTGAAAGGGCTAATACGCAGTATTTT. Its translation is CASSERANTQYF.

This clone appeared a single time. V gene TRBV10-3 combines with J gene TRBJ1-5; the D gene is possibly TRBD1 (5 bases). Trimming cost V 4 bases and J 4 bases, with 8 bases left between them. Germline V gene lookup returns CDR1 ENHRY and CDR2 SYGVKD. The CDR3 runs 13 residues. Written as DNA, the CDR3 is TGTGCCATCAGTGGAGACAGTAATCAGCCCCAGCATTTT. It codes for CAISGDSNQPQHF.

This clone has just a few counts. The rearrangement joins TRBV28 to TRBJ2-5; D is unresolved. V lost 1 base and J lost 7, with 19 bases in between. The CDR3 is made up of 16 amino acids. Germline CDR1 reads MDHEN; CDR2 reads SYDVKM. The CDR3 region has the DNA TGTGCCAGCAGTTTATCGGCAGGACCCCCCAAGTGGACCCAGTACTTC. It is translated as CASSLSAGPPKWTQYF.

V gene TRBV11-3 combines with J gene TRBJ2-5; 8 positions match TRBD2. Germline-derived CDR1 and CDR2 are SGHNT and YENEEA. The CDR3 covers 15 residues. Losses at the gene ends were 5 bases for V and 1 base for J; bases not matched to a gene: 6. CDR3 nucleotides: TGTGCCAGCAGCCCGGGGGGGGACCTCCAAGAGACCCAGTACTTC. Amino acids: CASSPGGDLQETQYF. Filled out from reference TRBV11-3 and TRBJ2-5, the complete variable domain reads EAGVVQSPRYKIIEKKQPVAFWCNPISGHNTLYWYLQNLGQGPELLIRYENEEAVDDSQLPKDRFSAERLKGVDSTLKIQPAELGDSAVYLCASSPGGDLQETQYFGPGTRLLVL.

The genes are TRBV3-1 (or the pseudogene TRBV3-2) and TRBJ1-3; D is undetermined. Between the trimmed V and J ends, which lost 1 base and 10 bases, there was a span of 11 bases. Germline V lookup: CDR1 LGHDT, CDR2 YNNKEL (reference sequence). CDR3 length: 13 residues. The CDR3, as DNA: TGTGCCAGCAGCCAAGCGAGGGAGAGAACCATATATTTT. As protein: CASSQARERTIYF.

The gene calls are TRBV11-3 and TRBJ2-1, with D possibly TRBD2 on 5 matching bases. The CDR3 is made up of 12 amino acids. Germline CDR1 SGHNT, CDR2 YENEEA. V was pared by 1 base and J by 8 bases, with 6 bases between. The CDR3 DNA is TGTGCCAGCAGCTTAGTGGGAGATGAGCAGTTCTTC. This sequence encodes CASSLVGDEQFF. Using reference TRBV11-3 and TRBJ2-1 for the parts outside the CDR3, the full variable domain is EAGVVQSPRYKIIEKKQPVAFWCNPISGHNTLYWYLQNLGQGPELLIRYENEEAVDDSQLPKDRFSAERLKGVDSTLKIQPAELGDSAVYLCASSLVGDEQFFGPGTRLTVL.

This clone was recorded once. CDR3 sequence: CASQVWGGVEQFF. The CDR3 DNA follows: TGTGCCAGCCAGGTCTGGGGTGGGGTGGAGCAGTTCTTC. The chain has TRBV12-3 or TRBV12-4 and TRBJ2-1; D is uncertain. The CDR3 sequence is 13 residues long. V lost 8 bases, J lost 10 bases, and 18 bases lay in between.

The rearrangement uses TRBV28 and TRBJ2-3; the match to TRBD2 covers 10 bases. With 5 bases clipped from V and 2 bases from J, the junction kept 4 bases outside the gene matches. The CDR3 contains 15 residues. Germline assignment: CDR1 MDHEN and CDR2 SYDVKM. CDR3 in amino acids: CASSRLAGTTDTQYF. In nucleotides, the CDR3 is TGTGCCAGCAGTCGACTAGCGGGCACCACAGATACGCAGTATTTT.

As DNA, the CDR3 is TGTGCCAGCAACCCTACAAGGGGGCGCGTTGAAAAACTGTTTTTT. Protein: CASNPTRGRVEKLFF. This chain uses TRBV27 with TRBJ1-4; TRBD1 aligns across 7 bases. V lost 7 bases, J lost 7 bases, and 12 bases stayed unmatched. The CDR3 loop spans 15 amino acids. Germline CDR1 MNHEY, CDR2 SMNVEV (reference sequence).

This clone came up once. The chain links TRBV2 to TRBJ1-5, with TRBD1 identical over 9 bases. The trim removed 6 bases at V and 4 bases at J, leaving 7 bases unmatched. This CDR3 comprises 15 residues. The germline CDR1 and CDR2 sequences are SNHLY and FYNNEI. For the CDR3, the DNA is TGTGCCAGCAGGGGGACAGGGCAAGGGAATCAGCCCCAGCATTTT. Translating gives CASRGTGQGNQPQHF.

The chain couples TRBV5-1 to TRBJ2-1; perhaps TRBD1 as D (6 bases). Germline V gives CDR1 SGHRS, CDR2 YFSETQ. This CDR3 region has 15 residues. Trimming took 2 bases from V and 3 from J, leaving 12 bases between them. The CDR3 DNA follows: TGCGCCAGCAGCTTAACAGGGAACGACTACAATGAGCAGTTCTTC. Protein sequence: CASSLTGNDYNEQFF.

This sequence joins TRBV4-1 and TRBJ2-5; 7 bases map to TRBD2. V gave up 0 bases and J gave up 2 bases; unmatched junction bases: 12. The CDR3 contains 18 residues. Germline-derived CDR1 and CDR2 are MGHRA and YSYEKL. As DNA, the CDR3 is TGCGCCAGCAGCCAAGAGGGGTTCCATCGGACTAGTCAAGAGACCCAGTACTTC. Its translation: CASSQEGFHRTSQETQYF.

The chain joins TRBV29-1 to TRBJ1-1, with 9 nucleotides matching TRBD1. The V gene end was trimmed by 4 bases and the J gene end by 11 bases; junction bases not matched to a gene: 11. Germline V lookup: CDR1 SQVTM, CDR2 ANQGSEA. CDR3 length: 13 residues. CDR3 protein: CSVGGQGGVRAFF. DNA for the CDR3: TGCAGCGTTGGGGGACAGGGAGGGGTGAGGGCTTTCTTT.